This T cell receptor beta chain was documented in a study of molecular identifiers for immune sequencing clone quantification (dated by TCRdb to the late 2010s). Broadly, across the study: For a replicate experiment, RNA from around 20,000 or 100,000 naive CD8 T cells was divided into five aliquots, of which four were sequenced. This methods study used CD8 T cells to benchmark TCR RNA copy counting and molecular-identifier clustering-based TCR repertoire sequencing (MIDCIRS).

Libraries of naive CD8 T cells were generated from roughly 20,000 to 1,000,000 sorted cells, with 10%, 30% or 50% of the purified RNA used. Naive CD8 T cells, defined as CD8+CD4-CCR7+CD45RA+, were FACS-sorted into RLT Plus buffer on a BD FACSAria II. To test detection sensitivity, Jurkat RNA equal to 10 or so TCR copies was added to samples of about 17,000-1,100,000 naive CD8 T cells. Enrichment of CD8 T cells was done with RosetteSep CD8+ T Cell Enrichment Cocktail plus Ficoll-Paque, and ACK red cell lysis came afterward. Libraries were prepared through PCR. TCRdb shows the sequencer as NextSeq 500. Bulk TCR libraries were prepared as previously described, using TCR primers listed in Table S5. Total RNA was purified with the Qiagen AllPrep DNA/RNA kit. Before analysis, reads from multiple sequencing runs of the same library were pooled. From the authors' description of their analysis: Reads were retained only if the reads had an exact TCR constant sequence, and the retained reads were trimmed to 150 nt and grouped according to their 12-nt molecular barcodes. Reads within each barcode group were sub-clustered using a 15% Levenshtein threshold, and quality-weighted consensus sequences were constructed for each RNA molecule. Non-functional sequences were filtered out, along with any lower-count sequence sitting one edit away from another sequence. Based on a fit of two negative binomial distributions, barcode sub-clusters having less than 20% of the maximum read count were discarded. TCRdb reprocessing: public reads trimmed at Q25 with fastp, clones called with MiXCR, in-frame beta chains kept. CDR3 protein duplicates are merged, each entry listing the most common genes and DNA. The V and J calls and clone size come from TCRdb's table, not from the authors' own analysis. For this sample the table gives about 510,000 distinct CDR3 sequences, of which about a quarter were detected only once. In total, the top ten clones hold around 0.8% of the sample.

Broader findings and caveats from the paper: When barcode sub-clustering was left out, chimeric consensus sequences inflated TCR diversity, with chimeras reaching as high as 47%. Spiked-in Jurkat TCR RNA equal to a single cell's worth was reported to be detectable even within 1,200,000 naive CD8 T cells. Highly expanded clone sizes could be underestimated if identical TCR molecules share a barcode. Modeling indicated about 3 TCR RNA copies recovered per cell, compared with approximately 10 by digital PCR, which implies a capture efficiency of 25% to 35%. Naive libraries contained spiked-in Jurkat TCR RNA (more than nine copies' worth), which is not part of the donor repertoire. In CMV-specific effector cells, clones with more than 20 RNA copies accounted for over 99% of molecules, whereas in naive cells such clones accounted for under 1%.

Looking up the germline V gene yields CDR1 KGHDR and CDR2 SFDVKD. The CDR3 contains 15 residues, cysteine and phenylalanine counted. Only the CDR3 portion is preserved as DNA: 45 bases, with reading frame beginning at the first base. Trimming leaves V shorter by 3 bases and J shorter by 5 bases, with the junction holding 5 bases beyond the gene matches. In the case of this clonotype: The clone's antigen remains unknown. The input lacks base qualities; no much larger clone sits a single base away.

The sequence was collected from a human donor in good health. Some libraries in this study had Jurkat cell RNA spiked in. The chain was built from TRBV24-1 and TRBJ2-2, with TRBD1 matching 7 junction bases. Sequencing input: naive CD8+ T cells from blood, with Jurkat cell RNA spiked in. The label giving this sample's cell subset or site can be read as: FACS-sorted CD8+CD4-CCR7+CD45RA+ naive T cells. For the CDR3, the sequence is CATSDRQGDTGELFF. The DNA is TGTGCCACCAGTGATCGACAGGGTGATACCGGGGAGCTGTTTTTT.